This TCR beta chain is from a study of vaccination effects on CD4 cells after COVID-19. The CDR3 sequence is 14 residues long. Between the trimmed V and J ends, which lost 5 bases and 2 bases, there was a span of 13 bases. Germline values: CDR1 LNHDA, CDR2 SQIVND (reference sequence). Study-level findings and limits: Most post-vaccine spike-reactive clones in convalescents were new, not infection-derived.

About this clone: Antigen unknown.

Expansion with viral peptide pools was applied to antigen-specific CD4+ T cells by the ViraFEST assay prior to sequencing. CD4+ T cells were isolated after roughly nine days of culture. Convalescent patients had PCR-confirmed SARS-CoV-2 infection between March and December 2020. Assay used: immunoSEQ multiplex PCR; TCRdb lists only in-frame clones, some missing. The sample has roughly 45,000 clones, around 70% seen once; the top ten hold about 30%. The material was CD4+ T cells from PBMCs cultured with a peptide pool, obtained before COVID-19 vaccination. The chain has TRBV19 and TRBJ2-7; tentatively, D is TRBD2 (6 bases). The receptor's source is a human donor who had a prior SARS-CoV-2 infection. The CDR3 sequence is CASSALGRTYEQYF. Written as DNA, the CDR3 is TGTGCCAGTAGTGCTCTCGGGAGAACCTACGAGCAGTACTTC.